These 29 T cell receptor beta chains originate from one sample sequenced in a study of molecular identifiers for immune sequencing clone quantification. TCRdb processed the PCR reads anew with MiXCR; each CDR3 protein has one entry. The repertoire consists of about 640,000 distinct CDR3 sequences, with 15% to 20% occurring once and the leading ten covering roughly 0.83%. Material for sequencing was naive CD8+ T cells from blood, with Jurkat cell RNA spiked in. Subset indicated: FACS-sorted CD8+CD4-CCR7+CD45RA+ naive T cells. The source is a human donor in good health. Some libraries in this study had Jurkat cell RNA spiked in.

This clonotype has a count of ten or more. The chain couples TRBV7-3 to TRBJ2-3; D assignment may be TRBD1 or TRBD2 (6 bases each). CDR1 is SGHTA, CDR2 FQGTGA, per germline. The V gene lost 1 base and the J gene lost 1 base, with 9 bases spanning the gap. The CDR3 extends over 15 amino acids. CDR3 coding DNA: TGTGCCAGCAGCTTAATCGGGGGCGGCACAGATACGCAGTATTTT. Encoded protein: CASSLIGGGTDTQYF.

This clonotype was picked up a small number of times. This sequence joins TRBV9 and TRBJ2-3; D is possibly TRBD1 (8 bases). V lost 6 bases and J 4 bases, leaving 18 bases between the germline ends. This CDR3 is 15 amino acids long. Germline V lookup: CDR1 SGDLS, CDR2 YYNGEE. CDR3 coding DNA: TGTGCCAGCAATACAGGGGGGGGCCAATCAGATACGCAGTATTTT. It specifies CASNTGGGQSDTQYF.

Ten or more counts support this clonotype. The rearrangement joins TRBV19 to TRBJ2-4; TRBD1 matches 10 bases. The V gene's germline CDR1 is LNHDA and CDR2 SQIVND (reference sequence). This CDR3 is built from 15 residues. Germline trimming cut 1 base from V and 9 bases from J; bases unmatched to any gene: 6. Here the CDR3 DNA reads TGTGCCAGTAGTATAGCGGACAGGGGGTTAGGCATTCAGTACTTC. Translated, it gives CASSIADRGLGIQYF.

In its sample, this clonotype was seen a few times. The rearrangement links TRBV7-9 to TRBJ2-7; no firm D call. Germline lookup yields CDR1 SEHNR and CDR2 FQNEAQ (reference sequence). The CDR3 contains 18 residues. The V gene lost 1 base and the J gene lost 2 bases, with 21 bases spanning the gap. The CDR3 is CASSLESIARTETYEQYF. CDR3 nucleotide sequence: TGTGCCAGCAGCTTAGAGTCGATTGCCCGGACCGAAACCTACGAGCAGTACTTC. Full variable domain (rest looked up from reference TRBV7-9 and TRBJ2-7): DTGVSQNPRHKITKRGQNVTFRCDPISEHNRLYWYRQTLGQGPEFLTYFQNEAQLEKSRLLSDRFSAERPKGSFSTLEIQRTEQGDSAMYLCASSLESIARTETYEQYFGPGTRLTVT.

This clonotype was detected only a few times. This sequence joins TRBV19 and TRBJ1-4; D unclear. V gave up 8 bases and J gave up 4 bases, with 17 bases separating them. CDR1 and CDR2 from the germline V gene are LNHDA and SQIVND (reference sequence). This CDR3 contains 15 residues. Here the CDR3 DNA reads TGTGCCAGTGGGTCACCGGAAAACCTTAATGAAAAACTGTTTTTT. Amino acids: CASGSPENLNEKLFF.

There are many counts of this clonotype. The chain recombines TRBV14 with TRBJ2-7; D remains ambiguous. Trimming cost V 5 bases and J 6 bases, with 17 bases left between them. Looked up from germline, CDR1 is SGHDN and CDR2 is FVKESK. This CDR3 spans 14 amino acids. CDR3 loop: CASSSETWPGEQYF. CDR3 coding DNA: TGTGCCAGCAGCTCCGAGACTTGGCCGGGCGAGCAGTACTTC.

There are many counts of this clonotype. CDR3 sequence (DNA): TGCAGCTACAGGGGTCAGGGCACAGATACGCAGTATTTT. It specifies CSYRGQGTDTQYF. This chain links TRBV29-1 with TRBJ2-3; 7 bases fit TRBD1. CDR1 and CDR2 (germline): SQVTM, ANQGSEA. The length of the CDR3 is 13 residues. Losses at the gene ends were 8 bases for V and 1 base for J; bases not matched to a gene: 6.

This clonotype has at least ten counts. The gene calls are TRBV30 and TRBJ2-7; 7 nucleotides agree with TRBD1. CDR3 size: 11 residues. V was clipped by 5 bases and J by 3 bases; unmatched bases: 1. In germline, CDR1 is GTSNPN, CDR2 SVGIG (reference sequence). The CDR3: CAWGQDYEQYF. The CDR3 bases are TGTGCCTGGGGACAGGACTACGAGCAGTACTTC.

Ten or more counts support this clonotype. The chain is built from TRBV7-7 and TRBJ2-5; D may correspond to TRBD1 or TRBD2 (6 bases each). Germline-derived CDR1 and CDR2 are SSHAT and FNYEAQ (reference sequence). The length of the CDR3 is 16 residues. V lost 5 bases and J 1 base, leaving 17 bases between the germline ends. In nucleotides, the CDR3 is TGTGCCAGCAGCCCCCTCGGGGGCGGTGGCCAAGAGACCCAGTACTTC. Amino acid sequence: CASSPLGGGGQETQYF.

The table lists this clonotype with many counts. The CDR3 loop is CASSYDRQYF. For the CDR3, the DNA is TGTGCCAGCAGTTACGACAGGCAGTACTTC. This rearrangement joins TRBV6-2 or TRBV6-3 to TRBJ2-7; D is perhaps TRBD1 (5 bases). This CDR3 comprises 10 residues. V lost 2 bases, J lost 9 bases, and 5 bases lay in between. Germline V gene lookup returns CDR1 MNHEY and CDR2 SVGEGT.

Many counts were recorded for this clonotype. The gene calls are TRBV6-2 or TRBV6-3 and TRBJ1-1; TRBD1 aligns across 7 bases. From germline, CDR1 is MNHEY and CDR2 SVGEGT. V gave up 5 bases and J gave up 0 bases; unmatched junction bases: 6. The CDR3 sequence is 15 residues long. The CDR3 loop is CASSRTGPLNTEAFF. CDR3 DNA sequence: TGTGCCAGCAGTCGGACAGGTCCGTTGAACACTGAAGCTTTCTTT.

Ten or more counts support this clonotype. This chain joins TRBV12-3 or TRBV12-4 and TRBJ2-3; D remains ambiguous. Trimming pared 3 bases from V and 6 bases from J, leaving 10 bases between. The CDR3 extends over 13 amino acids. The CDR3 DNA reads as TGTGCCAGCAGTTTTACAGTCCCCGATACGCAGTATTTT. As protein: CASSFTVPDTQYF.

In the case of this clonotype: Its ends do not fully match the called genes, so a read error is possible. The V gene is TRBV27, the J gene TRBJ1-6; 8 nucleotides agree with TRBD1. Germline V lookup: CDR1 MNHEY, CDR2 SMNVEV (reference sequence). This CDR3 is 16 amino acids long. The CDR3 loop reads CASSMTGVAYNPPLHF. The DNA for the CDR3 is TGTGCCAGCAGTATGACAGGGGTTGCCTATAATCCACCCCTCCACTTT.

V usage is TRBV28 and J usage is TRBJ2-7, with D possibly called TRBD1 or TRBD2 (5 bases each). Deletions cut 3 bases from V and 4 bases from J, with 13 bases between. Germline V gene data show CDR1 as MDHEN and CDR2 as SYDVKM. This CDR3 comprises 14 residues. CDR3: CASSLERGAYEQYF. The DNA of the CDR3 is TGTGCCAGCAGTTTGGAGAGGGGTGCATACGAGCAGTACTTC. The complete variable domain, with remaining parts taken from reference TRBV28 and TRBJ2-7, reads DVKVTQSSRYLVKRTGEKVFLECVQDMDHENMFWYRQDPGLGLRLIYFSYDVKMKEKGDIPEGYSVSREKKERFSLILESASTNQTSMYLCASSLERGAYEQYFGPGTRLTVT.

On this clonotype itself: One junction end disagrees with the germline gene, perhaps due to a read error. V is TRBV4-3 and J is TRBJ2-7; D is possibly TRBD2 (6 bases). CDR1 LGHNA and CDR2 YSLEER come from the germline V gene. CDR3 length: 12 residues. The CDR3 region is CASSQGELWGDF. The CDR3 DNA reads TGCGCCAGCAGCCAAGGGGAGTTGTGGGGGGACTTC.

The J gene is TRBJ2-1, the V gene TRBV12-3 or TRBV12-4, with 12 nucleotides matching TRBD1. This CDR3 region has 14 residues. The V segment lost 6 bases and the J segment 9 bases; nucleotides outside the gene matches: 6. The CDR3 loop reads CASSWGTGGLEQFF. Here the CDR3 DNA reads TGTGCCAGCAGCTGGGGGACAGGGGGCCTTGAGCAGTTCTTC.

Ten or more counts support this clonotype. Written as DNA, the CDR3 is TGCGCCAGCAGCTGGGGGACAGTAAGCTCTGGGGCCAACGTCCTGACTTTC. Its translation: CASSWGTVSSGANVLTF. The chain recombines TRBV5-1 with TRBJ2-6; TRBD1 matches at 7 bases. CDR3 size: 17 residues. Germline lookup yields CDR1 SGHRS and CDR2 YFSETQ. With V trimmed by 3 bases and J by 0 bases, 6 bases remained unmatched.

Many counts were recorded for this clonotype. The genes are TRBV29-1 and TRBJ2-7, with a weak D call TRBD2 (5 bases). CDR1 is SQVTM, CDR2 ANQGSEA, per germline. The CDR3 length is 14 residues. Trimming left V 0 bases short and J 3 bases short, with 12 bases between. Written as DNA, the CDR3 is TGCAGCGTTGAAGACACCGGGAAAGACTACGAGCAGTACTTC. As protein: CSVEDTGKDYEQYF.

On this clonotype: Given a much more abundant clone one base away, this may be a read error. The chain recombines TRBV20-1 with TRBJ1-1; maybe TRBD1 (5 bases). Per the germline V gene, CDR1 is DFQATT and CDR2 is SNEGSKA (reference sequence). This CDR3 region has 13 residues. The CDR3 DNA is TGCCGCCCATTCGGACAATCAAACACTGAAGCTTTCTTT. Amino acid sequence: CRPFGQSNTEAFF.

This clonotype was counted ten times or more. This chain joins TRBV6-5 and TRBJ2-7; 10 nucleotides match TRBD1. V gave up 2 bases and J gave up 7 bases; unmatched junction bases: 8. The germline gives CDR1 MNHEY, CDR2 SVGAGI. This CDR3 is 15 amino acids long. The CDR3 DNA sequence: TGTGCCAGCAGTTACGGGACAGGGGTATCGGATGAGCAGTACTTC. This sequence encodes CASSYGTGVSDEQYF.

This clonotype has a count of ten or more. V usage is TRBV24-1 and J usage is TRBJ1-5, with D unresolved. Germline V lookup: CDR1 KGHDR, CDR2 SFDVKD. V was clipped by 4 bases and J by 7 bases, with 10 bases between them. The CDR3 spans 13 residues. The CDR3 region is CATSEGIGQPQHF. CDR3 DNA: TGTGCCACCAGTGAGGGGATTGGACAGCCCCAGCATTTT.

V usage is TRBV2 and J usage is TRBJ1-2; 7 bases fit TRBD1. CDR1 is SNHLY and CDR2 is FYNNEI in the germline V gene. The CDR3 runs to 16 residues. J lost 4 bases, V lost 7 bases, and 15 bases had no gene match. CDR3 sequence reads: CASNSGRSGGIYGYTF. The CDR3 DNA reads TGTGCCAGCAATTCCGGGAGGTCAGGGGGGATCTATGGCTACACCTTC.

The gene calls are TRBV25-1 and TRBJ1-3, with a possible D match to TRBD1 (5 bases). Trimming stripped 10 bases from V and 0 bases from J, with 16 bases between. From germline, CDR1 is MGHDK and CDR2 SYGVNS. The CDR3 totals 15 residues. CDR3 DNA sequence: TGTGCCACTGGGGGGACGACAAACTCTGGAAACACCATATATTTT. Its protein product is CATGGTTNSGNTIYF.

In regard to this clonotype: A much larger clone lies one base from this, so it may be a read error. The chain carries TRBV27 and TRBJ1-3; D is perhaps TRBD1 (6 bases). Germline V gene sequence: CDR1 MNHEY, CDR2 SMNVEV (reference sequence). The CDR3 loop spans 16 amino acids. The chain's CDR3 is CARSSRTANSGNTIYF. Here the CDR3 DNA reads TGTGCCCGCAGTTCACGGACAGCTAACTCTGGAAACACCATATATTTT.

There are many counts of this clonotype. The rearrangement uses TRBV3-1 and TRBJ2-3; tentative D call: TRBD2 (5 bases). Trimming left V 4 bases short and J 0 bases short, with 17 bases between. Germline V gene data show CDR1 as LGHDT and CDR2 as YNNKEL (reference sequence). The CDR3 contains 17 residues. The CDR3 loop reads CASSLEAGGPSTDTQYF. CDR3 in DNA: TGTGCCAGCAGCCTGGAGGCGGGCGGTCCTAGCACAGATACGCAGTATTTT.

A word on this clonotype: Possible read error: a much larger clone is one base away. The chain carries TRBV6-5 and TRBJ1-1; D gene unclear. V was shortened by 8 bases and J by 0 bases, with 19 bases between the two germline ends. This CDR3 spans 16 amino acids. Germline V gene data show CDR1 as MNHEY and CDR2 as SVGAGI. The CDR3 protein is CASGRTSDGVNTEAFF. The CDR3 DNA sequence: TGTGCCAGCGGCCGAACCAGTGACGGGGTGAACACTGAAGCTTTCTTT.

This clonotype has ten or more counts. The chain uses TRBV30 and TRBJ2-7, with D hard to call. Trimming stripped 1 base from V and 1 base from J, with 17 bases between. Germline lookup yields CDR1 GTSNPN and CDR2 SVGIG (reference sequence). This CDR3 region has 16 residues. In nucleotides, the CDR3 is TGTGCCTGGAGTGACGCCCTGGCCGGATGGTCCTACGAGCAGTACTTC. Protein product: CAWSDALAGWSYEQYF.

This clonotype appeared many times. The V call is TRBV9, the J call TRBJ2-5; 7 nucleotides match TRBD1. Germline trimming cut 0 bases from V and 3 bases from J; bases unmatched to any gene: 5. The CDR3 loop spans 15 amino acids. The germline gives CDR1 SGDLS, CDR2 YYNGEE. The CDR3 sequence is CASSVARTGEETQYF. The CDR3 DNA follows: TGTGCCAGCAGCGTAGCCCGGACAGGCGAAGAGACCCAGTACTTC. The full variable domain, its missing parts supplied by reference TRBV9 and TRBJ2-5, is DSGVTQTPKHLITATGQRVTLRCSPRSGDLSVYWYQQSLDQGLQFLIQYYNGEERAKGNILERFSAQQFPDLHSELNLSSLELGDSALYFCASSVARTGEETQYFGPGTRLLVL.

This chain joins TRBV4-3 and TRBJ2-2; a possible D gene is TRBD1 (6 bases). The CDR3 covers 15 residues. The germline CDR1 and CDR2 sequences are LGHNA and YSLEER. Trimming left V 0 bases short and J 6 bases short, with 11 bases between. The CDR3 is CASSQDGPGAGELFF. CDR3 in DNA: TGCGCCAGCAGCCAAGATGGGCCAGGGGCCGGGGAGCTGTTTTTT.